What follows is one T cell receptor (beta chain) and its context. Its antigen is still unknown. These data originate in a study of CD8 T cells in Susac syndrome. Study as a whole: When their blood was taken, the Susac syndrome patients had either not yet had any therapy, were taking corticosteroids, or were taking intravenous immunoglobulin alone. Broader study findings: TEMRA cells and active patients showed peak Susac CD8+ clonal expansion.

cDNA came from around 0.5 to 1 ug RNA primed by random hexamers. The amplification used immunoSEQ multiplex PCR on TCR beta CDR3; it spanned 54 Vbeta and 13 Jbeta. TCRdb redid the calling of the immunoSEQ multiplex PCR reads with MiXCR, one entry per CDR3 protein. This table holds 70,000 to 85,000 distinct CDR3 sequences, roughly 96% found once. The length of the CDR3 is 15 residues. Trimming at V came to 3 bases and at J to 7 bases, leaving 9 bases not matched to a gene. CDR1 is MNHEY, CDR2 SMNVEV, per germline (reference sequence). Sequencing was carried out using CD8+ T cells from PBMCs. This sequence was found in a human donor with Susac syndrome. This chain links TRBV27 with TRBJ2-1; the match to TRBD2 covers 7 bases. The CDR3 bases are TGTGCCAGCAGTTTTCCGGGACTAACAAGAAATGAGCAGTTCTTC. Translating gives CASSFPGLTRNEQFF.